The subject of this entry is one TCR beta chain. Its antigen is as yet unknown. Each TCR beta library was made by quantitative 5'-RACE that incorporated molecular barcodes. TCRdb ran MiXCR on the 5' RACE reads and lists one entry per CDR3 protein. The data show roughly 30,000 distinct CDR3 sequences, around 14% seen once. The CDR3 loop spans 15 amino acids. Germline V gene lookup returns CDR1 LGHNA and CDR2 YSLEER. V shed 4 bases and J 0 bases; nucleotides not matched to a gene: 2. These data are taken from a study of CD8 T cells in ankylosing spondylitis. General study findings and limits: Peripheral blood samples showed relatively rare disease-linked clones, and these clones were CD8+. Enrichment of disease-linked clones was reportedly significant in matched ankylosing spondylitis synovial fluid.

The receptor's source is a male donor with ankylosing spondylitis or in good health (not recorded which). The V and J genes are TRBV4-3 and TRBJ2-2; TRBD1 matches 7 bases. The sequencing sample was made of blood. DNA for the CDR3: TGCGCCAGCAGCCCAGGGACAGCGAACACCGGGGAGCTGTTTTTT. Translated, it gives CASSPGTANTGELFF.